A single sample is the source of the 4 T cell receptor beta chains below, sequenced in a study of shared clonotypes between healthy human individuals. Clones were read by immunoSEQ multiplex PCR, and TCRdb kept only the in-frame ones, dropping some. The sample lists some 2,500,000 clones, roughly 93% occurring once. The specimen was naive CD4+ T cells from PBMCs. The sample's subset: CD45RA+ positively selected. Receptors were obtained from a man younger than 30 in good health. Some clones in this sample may be carry-over from other donors' samples.

The V gene is TRBV27, the J gene TRBJ2-2; 7 positions agree with TRBD1. In germline, CDR1 is MNHEY, CDR2 SMNVEV (reference sequence). V lost 7 bases and J lost 0; bases outside the gene matches: 2. This CDR3 has 14 residues. The CDR3 spells CASKGAANTGELFF. DNA of the CDR3: TGTGCCAGCAAGGGGGCAGCGAACACCGGGGAGCTGTTTTTT.

The genes are TRBV5-4 and TRBJ1-2; D may be TRBD1 (5 bases). The germline gives CDR1 SGHNT, CDR2 YYREEE (reference sequence). The CDR3 extends over 13 amino acids. V dropped 4 bases and J dropped 8 bases, with 15 bases sitting between them. CDR3: CASSLRQGLGYTF. DNA for the CDR3: TGTGCCAGCAGCCTTAGGCAGGGATTAGGCTACACCTTC. The complete variable domain, with remaining parts taken from reference TRBV5-4 and TRBJ1-2, reads ETGVTQSPTHLIKTRGQQVTLRCSSQSGHNTVSWYQQALGQGPQFIFQYYREEENGRGNFPPRFSGLQFPNYSSELNVNALELDDSALYLCASSLRQGLGYTFGSGTRLTVV.

CDR3 sequence reads: CASSLGPSFSGNTIYF. CDR3 DNA: TGTGCCAGCAGCTTAGGTCCCAGCTTCTCTGGAAACACCATATATTTT. The chain recombines TRBV7-9 with TRBJ1-3; no clear D gene. This CDR3 is built from 16 residues. V was trimmed by 1 base and J by 0 bases, leaving 10 bases between them. From germline, CDR1 is SEHNR and CDR2 FQNEAQ (reference sequence).

The chain carries TRBV7-2 and TRBJ1-4; D possibly corresponds to TRBD1 (6 bases). Per germline, CDR1 SGHTA and CDR2 FQGNSA. V dropped 5 bases and J dropped 5 bases, with 15 bases sitting between them. The CDR3 has 15 amino acids. Here the CDR3 reads CASSPSPRGNEKLFF. For the CDR3, the DNA is TGTGCCAGCAGCCCCTCCCCCAGGGGAAATGAAAAACTGTTTTTT.